The 7 T cell receptor beta chains reported below all come from one sample, sequenced in a study of blood T cell repertoires in COVID-19. The table came from immunoSEQ multiplex PCR; TCRdb's copy has only in-frame clones and leaves some out. The sample comprises 120,000 to 150,000 clones, roughly 84% of which are singletons, and more than 5% rests with the top ten. The sequencing input was PBMCs or T cells enriched from blood (not recorded which). The receptor set was obtained from a woman between 50 and 59 years old who had been exposed to COVID-19.

This sequence joins TRBV6-5 and TRBJ1-2; tentative D call: TRBD1 (6 bases). V was pared by 2 bases and J by 8 bases, with 12 bases between. The CDR3 is made up of 13 amino acids. From germline, CDR1 is MNHEY and CDR2 SVGAGI. The CDR3, as DNA: TGTGCCAGCAGTTACGGGGGGGGCTTAGGCTACACCTTC. Its protein product is CASSYGGGLGYTF.

This clone was observed a single time. V gene TRBV6-2 or TRBV6-3 combines with J gene TRBJ1-4; 9 nucleotides align to TRBD1. Per germline, CDR1 MNHEY and CDR2 SVGEGT. The CDR3 sequence is 14 residues long. Unmatched junction bases numbered 3, after V lost 5 bases and J lost 5 bases. CDR3 nucleotide sequence: TGTGCCAGCAGTCACGGACAGGGGAATGAAAAACTGTTTTTT. This codes for CASSHGQGNEKLFF.

The chain is built from TRBV7-9 and TRBJ2-7; D is possibly TRBD2 (7 bases). The CDR3 is 13 amino acids. V lost 7 bases to trimming and J lost 7 bases, with 17 bases between them. Germline assignment: CDR1 SEHNR and CDR2 FQNEAQ (reference sequence). This CDR3 is CASTDRWGGEQYF. The CDR3 region has the DNA TGTGCCAGCACCGACAGGTGGGGAGGGGAGCAGTACTTC.

V and J are TRBV12-3 or TRBV12-4 and TRBJ1-1; the D gene is possibly TRBD1 (5 bases). The CDR3 runs 13 residues. Trimming removed 3 bases at V and 5 bases at J, with 10 bases between. The CDR3 DNA is TGTGCCAGCAGTTTTCAGGGAGGGACTGAAGCTTTCTTT. This encodes CASSFQGGTEAFF.

The chain carries TRBV15 and TRBJ2-3, with 8 bases aligning to TRBD2. Per the germline V gene, CDR1 is LNHNV and CDR2 is YYDKDF (reference sequence). V shed 6 bases, J shed 2 bases, and the junction held 1 base outside the gene matches. The CDR3 is 13 amino acids. The CDR3 region has the DNA TGTGCCACCAGGCGGGAGGCCACAGATACGCAGTATTTT. It encodes CATRREATDTQYF. Drawing the rest from reference TRBV15 and TRBJ2-3, the complete variable domain is DAMVIQNPRYQVTQFGKPVTLSCSQTLNHNVMYWYQQKSSQAPKLLFHYYDKDFNNEADTPDNFQSRRPNTSFCFLDIRSPGLGDTAMYLCATRREATDTQYFGPGTRLTVL.

The genes are TRBV10-2 and TRBJ2-7, with 8 bases lining up with TRBD1. Germline CDR1 reads WSHSY; CDR2 reads SAAADI. The V gene end was trimmed by 5 bases and the J gene end by 6 bases; junction bases not matched to a gene: 6. The length of the CDR3 is 13 residues. The CDR3: CASSNNRGVEQYF. As DNA, the CDR3 is TGCGCCAGCAGTAACAACAGGGGGGTCGAGCAGTACTTC.

In DNA, the CDR3 is TGTGCCAGCAGCGTAGATCCGGTAATGAACACTGAAGCTTTCTTT. Its translation is CASSVDPVMNTEAFF. V is TRBV9 and J is TRBJ1-1, with D unresolved. The V gene's germline CDR1 is SGDLS and CDR2 YYNGEE. V gave up 0 bases and J gave up 0 bases, with 9 bases separating them. This CDR3 has 15 amino acids.